Listed below are T cell receptor beta chains from one sample, sequenced in a study of blood T cell repertoires in COVID-19. The table came from immunoSEQ multiplex PCR; TCRdb's copy has only in-frame clones and leaves some out. Among approximately 60,000 clones, 87% were seen once, and the ten largest hold approximately 6.9%. The specimen sequenced was peripheral blood. The source is a man in his 60s with active or convalescent COVID-19. Both conserved end residues are part of each CDR3. The D gene is left open where the match is weak. Clone size is shown for a subset of rows, as once, few, many or a class of expanded clone.

clone_size	v_call	j_call	d_call	cdr3_aa	cdr3_nt
.	TRBV3-1/TRBV3-2	TRBJ2-3	TRBD1	CASSQNPGTASTDTQYF	TGTGCCAGCAGCCAGAATCCCGGGACAGCAAGCACAGATACGCAGTATTTT
.	TRBV6-1	TRBJ2-7	TRBD2	CASSEGASGSYEQYF	TGTGCCAGCAGTGAAGGGGCTAGCGGATCCTACGAGCAGTACTTC
.	TRBV2	TRBJ1-3	.	CASIRGSGNTIYF	TGTGCCAGCATAAGGGGCTCTGGAAACACCATATATTTT
.	TRBV19	TRBJ2-1	TRBD2	CASSIDPLPRESYNEQFF	TGTGCCAGTAGTATAGATCCACTACCGCGGGAGTCCTACAATGAGCAGTTCTTC
few	TRBV7-9	TRBJ2-7	TRBD2	CASSLAGGRAEQYF	TGTGCCAGCAGTTTAGCGGGAGGGAGGGCCGAGCAGTACTTC
.	TRBV4-1	TRBJ2-1	.	CASSQLDYTYNEQFF	TGCGCCAGCAGCCAACTGGACTACACATACAATGAGCAGTTCTTC
.	TRBV2	TRBJ2-1	.	CASSELAGQFF	TGTGCCAGCAGTGAATTGGCGGGGCAGTTCTTC
.	TRBV5-6	TRBJ2-1	TRBD2	CASSFGTSGGRPQFF	TGTGCCAGCAGCTTCGGGACTAGCGGGGGCCGGCCCCAGTTCTTC
.	TRBV7-6	TRBJ2-7	TRBD2	CASSPAGAQTTYEQYF	TGTGCCAGCAGCCCAGCGGGAGCCCAGACAACCTACGAGCAGTACTTC
.	TRBV4-2	TRBJ2-1	TRBD2	CASSQESGSPYNEQFF	TGTGCCAGCAGCCAAGAGAGCGGGAGCCCCTACAATGAGCAGTTCTTC
.	TRBV7-8	TRBJ1-4	.	CASSYDLTNEKLFF	TGTGCCAGCAGCTACGACTTGACTAATGAAAAACTGTTTTTT
.	TRBV5-5	TRBJ2-5	.	CASSLADSPVETQYF	TGTGCCAGCAGCTTGGCGGACTCCCCGGTCGAGACCCAGTACTTC
.	TRBV28	TRBJ1-4	.	CASSPQGLNEKLFF	TGTGCCAGCAGTCCCCAGGGGCTTAATGAAAAACTGTTTTTT
.	TRBV5-6	TRBJ1-5	TRBD1	CASSLKGQGSNQPQHF	TGTGCCAGCAGCCTAAAGGGACAGGGAAGCAATCAGCCCCAGCATTTT
.	TRBV21-1	TRBJ1-6	.	CASRDRGNSPLHF	TGTGCCAGCAGAGACAGGGGTAATTCACCCCTCCACTTT
.	TRBV6-5	TRBJ2-1	TRBD2	CASSYESGLAYNEQFF	TGTGCCAGCAGTTACGAATCAGGACTAGCGTACAATGAGCAGTTCTTC